The rows below give T cell receptor beta chains drawn from one sample of a study of cytomegalovirus exposure and HLA in healthy donors. Data came from immunoSEQ multiplex PCR; TCRdb stores just in-frame clones and leaves some out. The sample shows fewer than 150,000 clones, approximately 80% of them seen only once. Sequences were obtained from PBMCs. The receptors come from a female donor in good health and CMV-seropositive. CDR3s include the opening cysteine and the closing phenylalanine or tryptophan. The D gene is left open where the match is weak. Where a row states a size, it is once, few, many or the class of an expanded clone; other rows omit it.

cdr3_nt cdr3_aa j_call clone_size v_call d_call cdr3_length
. CASSSSTGPNQPQHF TRBJ1-5 few TRBV28 . 15
TGTGCCAGCAGCTTGAACTTTCCAGGGGCTGGGGCCAACGTCCTGACTTTC CASSLNFPGAGANVLTF TRBJ2-6 once TRBV5-4 . 17
TGCAGCGTTGTTGCAGGCTACGAGCAGTACTTC CSVVAGYEQYF TRBJ2-7 once TRBV29-1 . 11
TGTGCCAGCAGTTTAGGGGGCGGCAATCAGCCCCAGCATTTT CASSLGGGNQPQHF TRBJ1-5 . TRBV2 TRBD1 14
TGCGCCAGCAGCAACGGCGGTTCTGGAAACACCATATATTTT CASSNGGSGNTIYF TRBJ1-3 once TRBV5-1 . 14
TGTGCCAGCAGCCACCGGACAGGGGAAGACGAGCAGTACTTC CASSHRTGEDEQYF TRBJ2-7 . TRBV9 TRBD1 14
TGCGCCAGCAGCTTCCAGGGGGATGAGCAGTTCTTC CASSFQGDEQFF TRBJ2-1 . TRBV5-1 TRBD1 12
TGTGCCAGCACCGGGACTAGCGGTGGGGGTGAGCAGTTCTTC CASTGTSGGGEQFF TRBJ2-1 . TRBV6-1 TRBD2 14
TGTGCCTGGAGGGACGTCTTGAGGCTAGCGGGGGTTGTCTTC CAWRDVLRLAGVVF TRBJ2-1 . TRBV30 TRBD2 14
TGTGCCAGCAGTTTATGGGGGGGAGATACGCAGTATTTT CASSLWGGDTQYF TRBJ2-3 . TRBV7-2 TRBD2 13
TGTGCCTGGAGCCGAGGGGGCTTGGAGGAAAAACTGTTTTTT CAWSRGGLEEKLFF TRBJ1-4 . TRBV30 TRBD1 14
TGTGCCTGGAGTGTAACTTTACGAGATCAGCCCCAGCATTTT CAWSVTLRDQPQHF TRBJ1-5 . TRBV30 . 14
TGCGCCAGCAGTGAGGCTAGTCGGGAGACCCAGTACTTC CASSEASRETQYF TRBJ2-5 . TRBV10-2 . 13
TGTGCCACCAAGACAGGCCAGTCTGGTGGAAACACCATATATTTT CATKTGQSGGNTIYF TRBJ1-3 . TRBV6-5 . 15
TGTGCCAGCAGCCCTCAGGGGAACACTGAAGCTTTCTTT CASSPQGNTEAFF TRBJ1-1 few TRBV7-3 . 13
TGTGCCAGCAGCTTAGATAGCGGGGCGCCCAATGAGCAGTTCTTC CASSLDSGAPNEQFF TRBJ2-1 . TRBV11-2 TRBD2 15
TGTGCCAGCAGTTACTTCGGGGGGAAAGAGACCCAGTACTTC CASSYFGGKETQYF TRBJ2-5 . TRBV6-5 TRBD2 14
TGTGCCAGCAGCCGAGCGGGGAAAGAGACCCAGTACTTC CASSRAGKETQYF TRBJ2-5 once TRBV7-3 TRBD2 13
TGTGCCAGCAGTTTCGGGGGGACTGGGGTGTCACCCCTCCACTTT CASSFGGTGVSPLHF TRBJ1-6 . TRBV27 . 15
TGTGCCAGCAGTGAAGCGACAGGGGGGGGTGAGACCCAGTACTTC CASSEATGGGETQYF TRBJ2-5 . TRBV6-1 TRBD1 15
TGTGCCAGTAGTCCCGACCACGTCGGGGGTAACAACGAGCAGTACTTC CASSPDHVGGNNEQYF TRBJ2-7 . TRBV19 . 16
TGCGCCAGCAGCCAAGATTACAGGGCGGCAGATACGCAGTATTTT CASSQDYRAADTQYF TRBJ2-3 once TRBV4-3 . 15
TGTGCCAGCAGCCCCCACGGGACAGGGAACACCGGGGAGCTGTTTTTT CASSPHGTGNTGELFF TRBJ2-2 . TRBV7-3 TRBD1 16
TGCGCCAGCAGCCACTCGTGGTTCGAGCGGGGGGGAGAAGAGACCCAGTACTTC CASSHSWFERGGEETQYF TRBJ2-5 . TRBV4-1 TRBD2 18
TGTGCCTGGACCCAAAAGGGACAGGGGGATTACGAGCAGTACTTC CAWTQKGQGDYEQYF TRBJ2-7 . TRBV30 TRBD1 15
TGCAGCGTAGGGACAGTTGCTAACTATGGCTACACCTTC CSVGTVANYGYTF TRBJ1-2 . TRBV29-1 TRBD1 13
TGTGCCAGCAGCCAGTTCTCTGGGGCCAACGTCCTGACTTTC CASSQFSGANVLTF TRBJ2-6 . TRBV6-1 . 14
TGTGCCTACTCTAGCGGGGGATTTACCGGGGAGCTGTTTTTT CAYSSGGFTGELFF TRBJ2-2 . TRBV30 TRBD2 14
TGTGCCAGTAGGCCTCCGGGACAGGGGAAAGAGACCCAGTACTTC CASRPPGQGKETQYF TRBJ2-5 . TRBV19 TRBD1 15
TGTGCCAGCACCACAGGCCTCCAAAGGGATTCACCCCTCCACTTT CASTTGLQRDSPLHF TRBJ1-6 . TRBV27 . 15
TGTGCCAGCGGGAGGACAGGGTTGTACGAGCAGTACTTC CASGRTGLYEQYF TRBJ2-7 . TRBV13 TRBD1 13
TGTGCCAGCAGTGAAGCGCGAGACAGGGGTGAGCAGTTCTTC CASSEARDRGEQFF TRBJ2-1 . TRBV2 TRBD1 14
TGTGCCAGCAGCTTAGAGCGAGCGGGGGCTGGTGAGCAGTTCTTC CASSLERAGAGEQFF TRBJ2-1 . TRBV11-3 TRBD2 15
TGCGCCAGCAGCCCCTCTAGCGGCCAAGAGACCCAGTACTTC CASSPSSGQETQYF TRBJ2-5 once TRBV5-1 TRBD2 14
TGTGCCAGCAGCGGACAGGCTTACGAGCAGTACTTC CASSGQAYEQYF TRBJ2-7 . TRBV2 TRBD1 12
TGTGCCAGTAGTGCAGGGCGACGGGTCACTGAAGCTTTCTTT CASSAGRRVTEAFF TRBJ1-1 . TRBV19 . 14
TGTGCCAGTAGTCCCGGACAGGGGGGGTACTATGGCTACACCTTC CASSPGQGGYYGYTF TRBJ1-2 . TRBV19 TRBD1 15
TGTGCCATCCAGGGGACGTGGACCTCTGGGGCCAACGTCCTGACTTTC CAIQGTWTSGANVLTF TRBJ2-6 . TRBV10-3 . 16
TGCGCCAGCAGCCAGGGCCACTCGGTTCCCCCTGAAGCTTTCTTT CASSQGHSVPPEAFF TRBJ1-1 few TRBV4-1 . 15
TGTGCCAGCAGCGGTCAGCGAAACACTGAAGCTTTCTTT CASSGQRNTEAFF TRBJ1-1 . TRBV4-2 . 13
TGCGCCAGCAGCCAAGATCACACGAACACCGGGGAGCTGTTTTTT CASSQDHTNTGELFF TRBJ2-2 once TRBV4-1 . 15
TGTGCCAGCAGTGAAGTGGGGCCAGATACGCAGTATTTT CASSEVGPDTQYF TRBJ2-3 once TRBV6-1 . 13
TGTGCCAGCAGTGCTGACAGGGCAATTTATAATTCACCCCTCCACTTT CASSADRAIYNSPLHF TRBJ1-6 . TRBV6-1 TRBD1 16
TGTGCCAGCAGTTCTTGGACTAGCGGAAATGAGCAGTTCTTC CASSSWTSGNEQFF TRBJ2-1 . TRBV2 TRBD2 14
TGCGCCAGCAGCTTGCAGGGTACCGGGGAGCTGTTTTTT CASSLQGTGELFF TRBJ2-2 . TRBV5-1 . 13
TGCGCCAGCAGCTTGGGACAGTTGGCTGGGGAGCTGTTTTTT CASSLGQLAGELFF TRBJ2-2 few TRBV5-1 . 14
TGTGCCAGCAGCCCATTAACTGTTCCCCTCACTTTCTACGAGCAGTACTTC CASSPLTVPLTFYEQYF TRBJ2-7 few TRBV7-6 . 17
TGTGCCAGCAGCTTAGCCAGGACAGGGATCTCTGGGGCCAACGTCCTGACTTTC CASSLARTGISGANVLTF TRBJ2-6 few TRBV7-8 TRBD1 18
TGTGCCACCAGCAGGGGATGGGACAGACGCACAGATACGCAGTATTTT CATSRGWDRRTDTQYF TRBJ2-3 . TRBV15 TRBD1 16
TGTGCCGCGGGACAGGGGAATGAGCAGTTCTTC CAAGQGNEQFF TRBJ2-1 . TRBV10-3 TRBD1 11
TGTGCCAGCACCACAGGGTCCAATCAGCCCCAGCATTTT CASTTGSNQPQHF TRBJ1-5 . TRBV18 . 13
TGCACCAGCAGCCAGCGGCTTGAGCAGTTCTTC CTSSQRLEQFF TRBJ2-1 once TRBV1 . 11
TGTGCCAGCAGCGTAGCCCGGGGAGCGACGGGGTCCTATAATTCACCCCTCCACTTT CASSVARGATGSYNSPLHF TRBJ1-6 few TRBV9 . 19